This T cell receptor (beta chain) was obtained from a study of T cell responses to AZD1222 COVID-19 vaccine. The CDR3 spans 13 residues. CDR1 and CDR2 from the germline V gene are MNHEY and SMNVEV (reference sequence). V dropped 8 bases and J dropped 5; count of bases not matched to a gene: 5. The protocol was immunoSEQ multiplex PCR, while the TCRdb copy is restricted to in-frame clones and leaves out a portion. Of about 110,000 clones in the sample, 80% to 95% were seen once. The origin of this receptor is an adult in good health. The chain links TRBV27 to TRBJ1-4; 7 nucleotides match TRBD1. Sequences were derived from peripheral blood, sampled on day 0 of AZD1222 vaccination. The CDR3: CASGKQGNEKLFF. In DNA, the CDR3 is TGTGCCAGCGGAAAACAGGGGAATGAAAAACTGTTTTTT.